This paragraph covers one T cell receptor beta chain sequence. As yet, its antigen is unknown. The CDR3 loop spans 17 amino acids. Germline values: CDR1 SGHTA, CDR2 FQGNSA. Trimming at V came to 1 base and at J to 2 bases, leaving 3 bases not matched to a gene. The sample comes from a study of T cell repertoires in ileal Crohn's disease. Study at large: Postoperative therapy was given to about half: about 11 thiopurines, 18 anti-TNF agents. Study conclusions and caveats: Clonality above 26.8% at surgery always came with endoscopic recurrence. Sorted CD8 T cells held more high-frequency clones than CD4.

Here immunoSEQ multiplex PCR was the method, and the copy in TCRdb shows in-frame clones only, minus some. Counted here are 15,000 to 20,000 clones, just over 90% occurring once; the ten biggest clones make up approximately 3%. This TCR was sampled from an adult with Crohn's disease. Material: ileal tissue. The chain is built from TRBV7-2 and TRBJ2-5; 14 bases agree with TRBD2. CDR3 DNA sequence: TGTGCCAGCAGCTTAGATGGGACTAGCGGGGGACAAGAGACCCAGTACTTC. Protein: CASSLDGTSGGQETQYF.